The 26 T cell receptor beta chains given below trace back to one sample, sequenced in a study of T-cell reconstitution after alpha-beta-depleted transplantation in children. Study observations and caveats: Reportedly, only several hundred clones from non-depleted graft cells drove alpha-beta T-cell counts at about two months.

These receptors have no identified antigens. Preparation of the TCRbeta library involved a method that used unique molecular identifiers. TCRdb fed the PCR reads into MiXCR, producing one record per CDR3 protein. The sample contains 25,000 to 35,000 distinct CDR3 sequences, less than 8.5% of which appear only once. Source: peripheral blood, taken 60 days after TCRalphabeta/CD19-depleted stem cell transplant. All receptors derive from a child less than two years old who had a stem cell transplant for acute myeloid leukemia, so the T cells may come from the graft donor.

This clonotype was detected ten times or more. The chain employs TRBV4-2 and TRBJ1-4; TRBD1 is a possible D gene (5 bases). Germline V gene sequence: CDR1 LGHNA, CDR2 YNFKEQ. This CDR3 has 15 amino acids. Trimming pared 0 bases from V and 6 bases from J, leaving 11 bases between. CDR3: CASSQELGEDEKLFF. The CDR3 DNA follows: TGTGCCAGCAGCCAAGAGCTAGGGGAAGATGAAAAACTGTTTTTT.

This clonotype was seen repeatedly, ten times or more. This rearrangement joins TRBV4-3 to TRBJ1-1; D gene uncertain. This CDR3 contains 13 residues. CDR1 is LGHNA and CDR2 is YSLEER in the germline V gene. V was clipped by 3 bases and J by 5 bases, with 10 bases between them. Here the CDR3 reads CASSHPGVTEAFF. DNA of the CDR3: TGCGCCAGCAGCCACCCTGGGGTGACTGAAGCTTTCTTT.

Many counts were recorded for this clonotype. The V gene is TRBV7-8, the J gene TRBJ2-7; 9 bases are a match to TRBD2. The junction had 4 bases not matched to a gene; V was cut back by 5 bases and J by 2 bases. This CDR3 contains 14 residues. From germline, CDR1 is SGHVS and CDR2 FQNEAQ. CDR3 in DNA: TGTGCCAGCAGCCCCAGCGGGAGGACCTACGAGCAGTACTTC. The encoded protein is CASSPSGRTYEQYF.

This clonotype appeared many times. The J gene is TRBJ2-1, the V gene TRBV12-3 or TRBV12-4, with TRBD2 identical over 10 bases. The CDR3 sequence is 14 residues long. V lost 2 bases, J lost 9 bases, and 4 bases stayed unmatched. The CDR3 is CASSLTSGMGEQFF. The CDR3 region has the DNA TGTGCCAGCAGTTTAACTAGCGGGATGGGTGAGCAGTTCTTC.

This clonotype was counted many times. CDR3 region: CASSPEDYEQYF. The CDR3 bases are TGTGCCAGCAGCCCCGAGGACTACGAGCAGTACTTC. The chain is built from TRBV7-2 and TRBJ2-7; D ambiguous. Germline V gene data show CDR1 as SGHTA and CDR2 as FQGNSA. Trimming cost V 5 bases and J 3 bases, with 8 bases left between them. The CDR3 loop spans 12 amino acids.

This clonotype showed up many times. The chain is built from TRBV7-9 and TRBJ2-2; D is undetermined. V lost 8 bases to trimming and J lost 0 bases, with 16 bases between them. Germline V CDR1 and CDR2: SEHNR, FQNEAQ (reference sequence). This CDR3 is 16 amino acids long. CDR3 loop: CASVPPHFPNTGELFF. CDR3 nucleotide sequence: TGTGCCAGCGTACCCCCACATTTCCCGAACACCGGGGAGCTGTTTTTT.

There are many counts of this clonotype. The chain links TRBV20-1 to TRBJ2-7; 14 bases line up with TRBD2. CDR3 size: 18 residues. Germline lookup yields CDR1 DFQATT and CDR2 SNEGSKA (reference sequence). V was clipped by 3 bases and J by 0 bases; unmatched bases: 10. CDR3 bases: TGCAGTGCTAGGGGGGGACTAGCGGGGGCCCCGATCTCCTACGAGCAGTACTTC. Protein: CSARGGLAGAPISYEQYF.

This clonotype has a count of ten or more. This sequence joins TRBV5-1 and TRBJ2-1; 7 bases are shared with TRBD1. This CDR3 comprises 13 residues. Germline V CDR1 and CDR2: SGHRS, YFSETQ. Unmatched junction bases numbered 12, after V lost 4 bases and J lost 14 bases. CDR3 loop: CASSPDRRDSKFF. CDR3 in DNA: TGCGCCAGCAGCCCCGACCGCCGGGACAGTAAGTTCTTC.

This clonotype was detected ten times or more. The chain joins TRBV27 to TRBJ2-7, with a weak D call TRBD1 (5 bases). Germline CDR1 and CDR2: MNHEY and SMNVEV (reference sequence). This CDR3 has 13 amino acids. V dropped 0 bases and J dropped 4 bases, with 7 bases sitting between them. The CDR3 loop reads CASSLSPGYEQYF. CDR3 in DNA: TGTGCCAGCAGTTTATCCCCAGGGTACGAGCAGTACTTC.

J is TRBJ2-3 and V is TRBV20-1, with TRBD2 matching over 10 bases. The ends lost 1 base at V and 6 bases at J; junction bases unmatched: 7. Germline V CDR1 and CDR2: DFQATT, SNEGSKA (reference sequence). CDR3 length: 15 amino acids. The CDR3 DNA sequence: TGCAGTGCTAGAGTAGCGGGGGGTGAGGTGGATACGCAGTATTTT. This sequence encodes CSARVAGGEVDTQYF.

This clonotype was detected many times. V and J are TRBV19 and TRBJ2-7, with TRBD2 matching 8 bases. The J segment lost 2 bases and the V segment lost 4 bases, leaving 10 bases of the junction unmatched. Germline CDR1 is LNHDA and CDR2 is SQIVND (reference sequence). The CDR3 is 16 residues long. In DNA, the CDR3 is TGTGCCAGTAGTAAGTTCGGGGGGGCGCATCCCTACGAGCAGTACTTC. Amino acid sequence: CASSKFGGAHPYEQYF. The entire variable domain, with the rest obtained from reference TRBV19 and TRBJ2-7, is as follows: DGGITQSPKYLFRKEGQNVTLSCEQNLNHDAMYWYRQDPGQGLRLIYYSQIVNDFQKGDIAEGYSVSREKKESFPLTVTSAQKNPTAFYLCASSKFGGAHPYEQYFGPGTRLTVT.

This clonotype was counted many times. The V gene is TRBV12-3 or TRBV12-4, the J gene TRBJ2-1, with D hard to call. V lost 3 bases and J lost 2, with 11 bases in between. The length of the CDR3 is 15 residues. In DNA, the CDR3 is TGTGCCAGCAGTTTTCTATTAGGCCCCTACAATGAGCAGTTCTTC. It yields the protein CASSFLLGPYNEQFF.

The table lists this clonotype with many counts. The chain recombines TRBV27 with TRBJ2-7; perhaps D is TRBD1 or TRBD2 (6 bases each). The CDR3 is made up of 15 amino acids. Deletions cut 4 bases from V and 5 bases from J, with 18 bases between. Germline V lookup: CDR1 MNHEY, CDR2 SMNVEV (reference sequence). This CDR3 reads CASSSPRGRRDEQYF. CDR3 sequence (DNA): TGTGCCAGCAGTTCCCCCCGGGGGCGGCGGGACGAGCAGTACTTC.

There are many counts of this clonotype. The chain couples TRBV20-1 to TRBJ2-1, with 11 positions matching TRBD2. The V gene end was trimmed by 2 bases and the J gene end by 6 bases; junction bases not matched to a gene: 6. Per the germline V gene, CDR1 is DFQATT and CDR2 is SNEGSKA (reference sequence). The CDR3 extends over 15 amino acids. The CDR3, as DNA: TGCAGTGCTAGAAAAACTAGCGGGAGTGCCAATGAGCAGTTCTTC. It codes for CSARKTSGSANEQFF.

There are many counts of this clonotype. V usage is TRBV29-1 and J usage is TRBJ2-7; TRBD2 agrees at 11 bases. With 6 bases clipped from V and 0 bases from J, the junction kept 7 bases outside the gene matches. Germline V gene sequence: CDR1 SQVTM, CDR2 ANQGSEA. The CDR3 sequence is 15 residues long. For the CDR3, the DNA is TGCAGCGTGACAGGACTAGCGGGTAGCTCCTACGAGCAGTACTTC. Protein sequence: CSVTGLAGSSYEQYF.

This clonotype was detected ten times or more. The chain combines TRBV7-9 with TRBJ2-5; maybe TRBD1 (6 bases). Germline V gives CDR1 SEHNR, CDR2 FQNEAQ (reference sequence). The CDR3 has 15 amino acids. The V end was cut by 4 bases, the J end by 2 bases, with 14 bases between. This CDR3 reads CASSYRDTIQETQYF. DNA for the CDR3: TGTGCCAGCAGCTACCGGGACACAATTCAAGAGACCCAGTACTTC.

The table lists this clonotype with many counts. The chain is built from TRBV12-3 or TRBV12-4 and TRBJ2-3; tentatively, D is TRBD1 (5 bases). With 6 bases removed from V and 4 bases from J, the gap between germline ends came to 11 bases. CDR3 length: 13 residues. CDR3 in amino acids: CASSSVGPDTQYF. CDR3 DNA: TGTGCCAGCAGCTCCGTGGGGCCAGATACGCAGTATTTT.

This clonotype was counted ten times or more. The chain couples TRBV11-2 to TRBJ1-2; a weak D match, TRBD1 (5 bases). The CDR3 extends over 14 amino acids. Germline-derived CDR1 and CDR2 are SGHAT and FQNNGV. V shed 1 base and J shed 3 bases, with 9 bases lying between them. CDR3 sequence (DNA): TGTGCCAGCAGCTTAGGGGGGACCTACTATGGCTACACCTTC. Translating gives CASSLGGTYYGYTF. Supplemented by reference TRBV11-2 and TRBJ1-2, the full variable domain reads EAGVAQSPRYKIIEKRQSVAFWCNPISGHATLYWYQQILGQGPKLLIQFQNNGVVDDSQLPKDRFSAERLKGVDSTLKIQPAKLEDSAVYLCASSLGGTYYGYTFGSGTRLTVV.

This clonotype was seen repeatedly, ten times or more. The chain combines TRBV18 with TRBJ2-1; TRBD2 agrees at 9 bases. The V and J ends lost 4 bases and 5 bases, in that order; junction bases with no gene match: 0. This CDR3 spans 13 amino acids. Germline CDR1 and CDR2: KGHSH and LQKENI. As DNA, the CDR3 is TGTGCCAGCTCACGGACTAGCGACAATGAGCAGTTCTTC. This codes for CASSRTSDNEQFF.

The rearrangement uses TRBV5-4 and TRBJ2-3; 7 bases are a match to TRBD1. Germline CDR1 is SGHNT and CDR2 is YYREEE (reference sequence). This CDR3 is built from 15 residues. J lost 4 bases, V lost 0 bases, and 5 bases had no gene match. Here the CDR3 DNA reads TGTGCCAGCAGCTTGGATCAGGGGGTGGCAGATACGCAGTATTTT. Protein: CASSLDQGVADTQYF.

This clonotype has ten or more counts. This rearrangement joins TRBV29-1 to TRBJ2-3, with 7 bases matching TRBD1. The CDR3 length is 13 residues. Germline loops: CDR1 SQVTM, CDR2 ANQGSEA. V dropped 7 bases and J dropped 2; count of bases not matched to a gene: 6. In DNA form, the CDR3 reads TGCAGCGACTGGGACAGCTACACAGATACGCAGTATTTT. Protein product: CSDWDSYTDTQYF.

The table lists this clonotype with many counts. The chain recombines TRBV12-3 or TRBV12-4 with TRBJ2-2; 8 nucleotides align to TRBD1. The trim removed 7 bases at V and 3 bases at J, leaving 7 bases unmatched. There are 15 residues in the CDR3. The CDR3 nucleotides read TGTGCCAGCAAAAGGACAGGGACCCACACCGGGGAGCTGTTTTTT. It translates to CASKRTGTHTGELFF.

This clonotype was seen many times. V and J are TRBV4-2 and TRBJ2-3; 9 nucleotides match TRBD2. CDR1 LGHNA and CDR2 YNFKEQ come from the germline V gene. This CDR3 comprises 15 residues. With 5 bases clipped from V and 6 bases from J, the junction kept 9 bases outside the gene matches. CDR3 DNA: TGTGCCAGCAGCGAGGTTCTAGCGGGAAAGGATACGCAGTATTTT. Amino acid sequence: CASSEVLAGKDTQYF.

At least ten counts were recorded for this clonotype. CDR3 DNA sequence: TGTGCCAGCAGCGTTAGCACAGATACGCAGTATTTT. Amino acid sequence: CASSVSTDTQYF. The J gene is TRBJ2-3, the V gene TRBV11-2, with D uncertain. V was clipped by 5 bases and J by 0 bases, with 3 bases between them. CDR3 size: 12 residues. From germline, CDR1 is SGHAT and CDR2 FQNNGV.

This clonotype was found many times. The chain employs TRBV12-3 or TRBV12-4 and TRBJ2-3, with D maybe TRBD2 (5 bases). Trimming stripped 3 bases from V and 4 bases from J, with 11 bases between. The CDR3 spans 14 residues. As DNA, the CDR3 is TGTGCCAGCAGTTTGCGTCCGCGGGCAGATACGCAGTATTTT. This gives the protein CASSLRPRADTQYF.

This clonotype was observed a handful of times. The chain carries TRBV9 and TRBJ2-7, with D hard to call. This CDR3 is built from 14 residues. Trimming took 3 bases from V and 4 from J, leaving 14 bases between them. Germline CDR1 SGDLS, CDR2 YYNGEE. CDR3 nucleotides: TGTGCCAGCAGCGAGAGCCTCGCCCCATACGAGCAGTACTTC. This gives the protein CASSESLAPYEQYF.